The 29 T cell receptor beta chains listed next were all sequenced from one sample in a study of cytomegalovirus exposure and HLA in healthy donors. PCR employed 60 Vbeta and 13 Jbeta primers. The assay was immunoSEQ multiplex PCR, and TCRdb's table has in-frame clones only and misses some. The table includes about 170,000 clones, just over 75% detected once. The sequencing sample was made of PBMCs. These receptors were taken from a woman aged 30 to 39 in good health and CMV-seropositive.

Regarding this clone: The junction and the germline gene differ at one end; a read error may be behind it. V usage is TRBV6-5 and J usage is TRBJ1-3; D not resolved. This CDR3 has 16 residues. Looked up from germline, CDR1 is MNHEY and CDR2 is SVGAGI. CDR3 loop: CASSYQLPGFGSTIYF. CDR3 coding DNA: TGTGCCAGCAGTTACCAACTCCCCGGGTTTGGAAGCACCATATATTTT.

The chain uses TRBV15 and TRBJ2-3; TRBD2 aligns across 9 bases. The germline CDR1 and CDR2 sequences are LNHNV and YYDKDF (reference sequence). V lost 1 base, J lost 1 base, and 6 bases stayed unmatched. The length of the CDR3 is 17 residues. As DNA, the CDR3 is TGTGCCACCAGCAGAGGCGTCAGGACTAGCGGCACAGATACGCAGTATTTT. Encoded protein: CATSRGVRTSGTDTQYF.

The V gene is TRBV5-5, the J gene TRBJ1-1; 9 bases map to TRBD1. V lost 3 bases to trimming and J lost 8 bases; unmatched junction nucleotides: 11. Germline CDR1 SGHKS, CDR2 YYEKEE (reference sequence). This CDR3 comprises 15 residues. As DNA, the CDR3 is TGTGCCAGCAGCTCGGACTTACAGGGGGCCCGGGAAGCTTTCTTT. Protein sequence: CASSSDLQGAREAFF.

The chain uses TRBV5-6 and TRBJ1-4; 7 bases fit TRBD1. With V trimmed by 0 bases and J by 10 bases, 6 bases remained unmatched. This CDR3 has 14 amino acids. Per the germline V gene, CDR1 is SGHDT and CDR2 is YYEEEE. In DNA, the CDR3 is TGTGCCAGCAGCTTGGGACGGTCAGGGGGAAAACTGTTTTTT. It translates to CASSLGRSGGKLFF.

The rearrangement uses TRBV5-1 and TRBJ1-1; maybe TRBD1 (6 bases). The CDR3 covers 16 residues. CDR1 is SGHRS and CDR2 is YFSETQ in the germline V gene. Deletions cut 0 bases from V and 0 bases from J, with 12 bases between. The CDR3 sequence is CASSLEPDRMNTEAFF. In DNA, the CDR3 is TGCGCCAGCAGCTTGGAGCCGGACAGAATGAACACTGAAGCTTTCTTT.

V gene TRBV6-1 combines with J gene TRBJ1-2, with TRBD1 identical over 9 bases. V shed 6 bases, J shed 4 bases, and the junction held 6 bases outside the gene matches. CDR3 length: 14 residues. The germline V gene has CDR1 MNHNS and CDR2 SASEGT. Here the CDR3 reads CASSVQGAGYGYTF. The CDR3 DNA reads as TGTGCCAGCAGCGTACAGGGGGCAGGCTATGGCTACACCTTC.

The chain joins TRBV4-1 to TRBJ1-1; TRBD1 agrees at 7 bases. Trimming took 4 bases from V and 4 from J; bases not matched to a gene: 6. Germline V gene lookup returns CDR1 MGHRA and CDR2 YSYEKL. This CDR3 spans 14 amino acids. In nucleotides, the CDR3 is TGCGCCAGCAGCCCCCTGGAGGGGGCCACTGAAGCTTTCTTT. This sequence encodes CASSPLEGATEAFF.

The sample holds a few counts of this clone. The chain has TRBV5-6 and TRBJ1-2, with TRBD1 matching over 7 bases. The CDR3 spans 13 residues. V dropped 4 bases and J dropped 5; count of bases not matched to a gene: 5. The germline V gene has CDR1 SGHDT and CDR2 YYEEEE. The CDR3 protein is CASSQDRNYGYTF. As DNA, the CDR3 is TGTGCCAGCAGCCAGGACAGGAATTATGGCTACACCTTC.

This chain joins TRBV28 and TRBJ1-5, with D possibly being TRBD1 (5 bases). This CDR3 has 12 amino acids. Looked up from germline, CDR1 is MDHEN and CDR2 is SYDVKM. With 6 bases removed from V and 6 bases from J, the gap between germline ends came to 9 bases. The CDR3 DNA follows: TGTGCCAGCAGCGTAACAGGTCAGCCCCAGCATTTT. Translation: CASSVTGQPQHF.

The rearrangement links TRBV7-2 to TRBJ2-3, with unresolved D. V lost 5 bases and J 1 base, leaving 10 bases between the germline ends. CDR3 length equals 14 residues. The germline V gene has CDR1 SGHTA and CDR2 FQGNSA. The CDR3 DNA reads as TGTGCCAGCAGCGATGTACGCGGCACAGATACGCAGTATTTT. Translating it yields CASSDVRGTDTQYF.

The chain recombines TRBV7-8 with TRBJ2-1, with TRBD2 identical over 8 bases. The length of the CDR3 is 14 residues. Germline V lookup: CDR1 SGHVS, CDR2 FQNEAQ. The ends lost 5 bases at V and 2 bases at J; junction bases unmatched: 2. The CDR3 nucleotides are TGTGCCAGCAGCCGGGGGGGGGCCTACAATGAGCAGTTCTTC. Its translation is CASSRGGAYNEQFF. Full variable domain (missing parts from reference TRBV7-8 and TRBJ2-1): GAGVSQSPRYKVAKRGQDVALRCDPISGHVSLFWYQQALGQGPEFLTYFQNEAQLDKSGLPSDRFFAERPEGSVSTLKIQRTQQEDSAVYLCASSRGGAYNEQFFGPGTRLTVL.

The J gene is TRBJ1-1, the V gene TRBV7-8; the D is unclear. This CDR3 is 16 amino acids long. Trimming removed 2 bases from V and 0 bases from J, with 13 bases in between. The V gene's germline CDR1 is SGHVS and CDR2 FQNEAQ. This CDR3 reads CASSLRLGRLNTEAFF. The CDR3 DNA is TGTGCCAGCAGCTTAAGGTTGGGCAGACTGAACACTGAAGCTTTCTTT.

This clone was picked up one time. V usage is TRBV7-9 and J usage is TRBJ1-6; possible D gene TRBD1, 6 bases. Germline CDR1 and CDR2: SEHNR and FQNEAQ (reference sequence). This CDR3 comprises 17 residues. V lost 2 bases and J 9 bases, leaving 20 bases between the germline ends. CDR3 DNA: TGTGCCAGCAGCTTATTGGGGGGGGCGATGGATTCTTCACCCCTCCACTTT. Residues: CASSLLGGAMDSSPLHF.

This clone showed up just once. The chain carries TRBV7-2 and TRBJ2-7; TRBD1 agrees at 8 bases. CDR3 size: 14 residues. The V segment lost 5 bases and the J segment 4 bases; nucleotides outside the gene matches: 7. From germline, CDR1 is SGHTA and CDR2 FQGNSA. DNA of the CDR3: TGTGCCAGCAGCCGGACAGGGATGGGGTACGAGCAGTACTTC. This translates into CASSRTGMGYEQYF.

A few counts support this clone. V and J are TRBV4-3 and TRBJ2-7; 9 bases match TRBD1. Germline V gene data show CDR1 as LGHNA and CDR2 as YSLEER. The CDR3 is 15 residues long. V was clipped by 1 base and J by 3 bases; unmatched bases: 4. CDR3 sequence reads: CASSQGGTGNYEQYF. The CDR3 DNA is TGCGCCAGCAGCCAAGGCGGGACAGGGAACTACGAGCAGTACTTC.

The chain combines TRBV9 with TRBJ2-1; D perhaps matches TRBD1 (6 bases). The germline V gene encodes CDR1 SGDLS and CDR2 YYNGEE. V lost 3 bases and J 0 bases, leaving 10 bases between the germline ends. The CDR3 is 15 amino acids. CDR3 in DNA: TGTGCCAGCAGCGCAGGGGCGAGCTCCTACAATGAGCAGTTCTTC. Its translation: CASSAGASSYNEQFF.

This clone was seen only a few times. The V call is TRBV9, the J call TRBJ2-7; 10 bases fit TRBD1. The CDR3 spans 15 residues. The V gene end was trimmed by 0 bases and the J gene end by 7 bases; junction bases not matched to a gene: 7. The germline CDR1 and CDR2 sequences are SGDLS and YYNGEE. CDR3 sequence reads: CASSVVGQGSGEQYF. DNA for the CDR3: TGTGCCAGCAGCGTAGTGGGACAGGGGTCGGGAGAGCAGTACTTC.

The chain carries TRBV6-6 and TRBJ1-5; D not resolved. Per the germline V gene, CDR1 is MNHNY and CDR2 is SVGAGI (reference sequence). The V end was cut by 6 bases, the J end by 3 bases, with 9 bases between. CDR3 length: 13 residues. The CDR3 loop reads CASSVEINQPQHF. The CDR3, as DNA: TGTGCCAGCAGCGTCGAGATCAATCAGCCCCAGCATTTT.

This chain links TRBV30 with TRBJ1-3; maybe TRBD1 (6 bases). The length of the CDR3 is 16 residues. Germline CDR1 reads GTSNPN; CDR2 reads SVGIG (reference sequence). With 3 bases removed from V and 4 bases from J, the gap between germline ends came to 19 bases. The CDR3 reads CAWRARGGLGGNTIYF. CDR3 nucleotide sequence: TGTGCCTGGAGGGCCAGGGGAGGGCTCGGAGGAAACACCATATATTTT.

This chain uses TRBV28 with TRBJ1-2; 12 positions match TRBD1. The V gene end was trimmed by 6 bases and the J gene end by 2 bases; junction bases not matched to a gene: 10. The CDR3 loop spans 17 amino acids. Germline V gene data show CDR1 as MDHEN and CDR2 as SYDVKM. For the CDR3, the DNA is TGTGCCAGCAGGTCCCGGGACAGGGGGCGCAGGAACTATGGCTACACCTTC. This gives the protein CASRSRDRGRRNYGYTF.

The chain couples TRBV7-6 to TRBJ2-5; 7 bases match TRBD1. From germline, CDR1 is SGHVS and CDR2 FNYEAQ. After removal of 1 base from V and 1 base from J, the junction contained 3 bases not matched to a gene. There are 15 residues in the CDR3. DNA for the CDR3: TGTGCCAGCAGCTTAGAACAGGGGATCCAAGAGACCCAGTACTTC. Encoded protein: CASSLEQGIQETQYF.

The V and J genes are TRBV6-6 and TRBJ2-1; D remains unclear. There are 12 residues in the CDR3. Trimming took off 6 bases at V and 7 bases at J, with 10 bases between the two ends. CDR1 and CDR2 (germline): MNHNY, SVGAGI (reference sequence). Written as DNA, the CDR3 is TGTGCCAGCAGGGTCGCAGGAAATGAGCAGTTCTTC. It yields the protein CASRVAGNEQFF.

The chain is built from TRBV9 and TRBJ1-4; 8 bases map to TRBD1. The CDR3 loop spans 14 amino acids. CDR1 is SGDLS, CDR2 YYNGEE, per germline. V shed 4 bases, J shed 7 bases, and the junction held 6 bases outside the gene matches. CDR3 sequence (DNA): TGTGCCAGCAGCTCCGGACAGGGTCGTGAAAAACTGTTTTTT. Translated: CASSSGQGREKLFF. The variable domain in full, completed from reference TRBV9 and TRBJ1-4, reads DSGVTQTPKHLITATGQRVTLRCSPRSGDLSVYWYQQSLDQGLQFLIQYYNGEERAKGNILERFSAQQFPDLHSELNLSSLELGDSALYFCASSSGQGREKLFFGSGTQLSVL.

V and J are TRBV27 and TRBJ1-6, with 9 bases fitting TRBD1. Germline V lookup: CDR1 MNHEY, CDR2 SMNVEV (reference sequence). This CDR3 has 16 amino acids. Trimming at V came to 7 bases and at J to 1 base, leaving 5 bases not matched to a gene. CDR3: CASTRTGASYNSPLHF. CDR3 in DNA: TGTGCCAGCACCCGGACAGGGGCGTCCTATAATTCACCCCTCCACTTT.

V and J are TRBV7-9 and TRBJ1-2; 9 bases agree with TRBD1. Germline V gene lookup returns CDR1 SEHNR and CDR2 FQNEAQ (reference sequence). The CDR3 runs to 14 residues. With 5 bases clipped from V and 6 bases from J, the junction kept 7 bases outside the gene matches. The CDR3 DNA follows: TGTGCCAGCAGCCGGACAGGGGATCCCAATGGCTACACCTTC. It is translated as CASSRTGDPNGYTF.

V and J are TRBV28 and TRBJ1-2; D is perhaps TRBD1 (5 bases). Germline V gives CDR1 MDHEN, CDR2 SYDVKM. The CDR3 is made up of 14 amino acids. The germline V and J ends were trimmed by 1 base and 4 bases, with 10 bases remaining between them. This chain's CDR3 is CASSLSGTGYGYTF. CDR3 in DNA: TGTGCCAGCAGTTTATCGGGTACAGGCTATGGCTACACCTTC.

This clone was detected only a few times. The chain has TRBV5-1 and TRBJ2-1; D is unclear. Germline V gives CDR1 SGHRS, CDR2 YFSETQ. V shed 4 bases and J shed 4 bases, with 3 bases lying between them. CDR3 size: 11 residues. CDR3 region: CASSQYNEQFF. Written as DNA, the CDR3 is TGCGCCAGCAGCCAGTACAATGAGCAGTTCTTC.

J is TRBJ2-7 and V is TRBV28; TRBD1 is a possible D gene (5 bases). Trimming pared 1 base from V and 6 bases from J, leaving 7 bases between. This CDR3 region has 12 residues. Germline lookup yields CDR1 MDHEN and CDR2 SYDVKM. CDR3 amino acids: CASSLLGAEQYF. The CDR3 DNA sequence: TGTGCCAGCAGTTTATTAGGGGCCGAGCAGTACTTC.

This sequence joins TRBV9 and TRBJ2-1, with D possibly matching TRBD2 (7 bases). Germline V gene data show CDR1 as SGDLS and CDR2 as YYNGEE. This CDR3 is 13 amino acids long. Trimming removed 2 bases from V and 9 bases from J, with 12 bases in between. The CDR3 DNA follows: TGTGCCAGCAGCGTCGAGGGAGGGGGTGAGCAGTTCTTC. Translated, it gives CASSVEGGGEQFF.